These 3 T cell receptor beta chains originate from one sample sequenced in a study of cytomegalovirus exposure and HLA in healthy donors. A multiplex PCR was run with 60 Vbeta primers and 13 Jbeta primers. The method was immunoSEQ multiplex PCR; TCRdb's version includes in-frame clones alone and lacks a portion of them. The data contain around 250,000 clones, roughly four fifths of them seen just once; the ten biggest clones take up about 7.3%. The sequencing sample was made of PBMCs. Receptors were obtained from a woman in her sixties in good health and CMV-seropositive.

The CDR3 region has the DNA TGTGCCAGCAGTTTTGGGACTAGCCGTAGCAATGAGCAGTTCTTC. This sequence encodes CASSFGTSRSNEQFF. V and J are TRBV28 and TRBJ2-1; 9 nucleotides line up with TRBD2. CDR1 and CDR2 (germline): MDHEN, SYDVKM. V was clipped by 3 bases and J by 6 bases; unmatched bases: 6. CDR3 size: 15 residues.

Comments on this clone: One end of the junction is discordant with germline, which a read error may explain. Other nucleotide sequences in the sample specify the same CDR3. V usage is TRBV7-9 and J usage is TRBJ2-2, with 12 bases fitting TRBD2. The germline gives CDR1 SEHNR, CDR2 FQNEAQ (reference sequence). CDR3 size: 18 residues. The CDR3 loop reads CASSQGLAGPVSTGELFF. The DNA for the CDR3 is TGCGCCAGCAGCCAAGGACTAGCGGGACCAGTAAGCACCGGGGAGCTGTTTTTT.

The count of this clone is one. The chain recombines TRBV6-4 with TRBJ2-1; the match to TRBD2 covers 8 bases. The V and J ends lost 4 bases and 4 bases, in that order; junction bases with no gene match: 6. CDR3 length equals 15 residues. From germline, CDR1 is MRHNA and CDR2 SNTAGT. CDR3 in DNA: TGTGCCAGCAGTGTGGAAGCGGGAGTATACAATGAGCAGTTCTTC. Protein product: CASSVEAGVYNEQFF.